These 7 T cell receptor beta chains came from one sample sequenced in a study of blood T cells in healthy people across ages. A second PCR of 7 to 11 cycles used a sample-barcoded 5' primer and a J-beta primer mix. From the 5' RACE reads, TCRdb called clonotypes with MiXCR, one entry per CDR3 protein. The sample lists some 710,000 distinct CDR3 sequences, 22% occurring once. Sequencing used blood. These TCRs come from a man between 65 and 85 years old in good health.

This chain connects TRBV19 to TRBJ2-3; perhaps TRBD2 as D (5 bases). The CDR3 loop spans 15 amino acids. CDR1 LNHDA and CDR2 SQIVND come from the germline V gene (reference sequence). Deletions cut 5 bases from V and 2 bases from J, with 14 bases between. Written as DNA, the CDR3 is TGTGCCAGTAGTCCTGGGAGAACCAACACAGATACGCAGTATTTT. Amino acids: CASSPGRTNTDTQYF.

The DNA of the CDR3 is TGCAGTGCTAGCCTCGTAGGGACAAACTATGGCTACACCTTC. Translation gives CSASLVGTNYGYTF. J is TRBJ1-2 and V is TRBV20-1; weak D call: TRBD1 (6 bases). From germline, CDR1 is DFQATT and CDR2 SNEGSKA (reference sequence). Trimming removed 3 bases at V and 2 bases at J, with 13 bases between. The CDR3 spans 14 residues.

This clonotype was counted ten times or more. The chain combines TRBV24-1 with TRBJ2-1; D is perhaps TRBD2 (6 bases). This CDR3 spans 11 amino acids. Looked up from germline, CDR1 is KGHDR and CDR2 is SFDVKD. The V end lost 12 bases, the J end lost 9 bases, and 14 bases lay between the germline ends. Here the CDR3 reads CAVQWRGEQFF. CDR3 bases: TGTGCCGTACAGTGGAGGGGTGAGCAGTTCTTC.

The chain couples TRBV12-3 or TRBV12-4 to TRBJ1-4; 7 bases align to TRBD1. The length of the CDR3 is 14 residues. Losses at the gene ends were 7 bases for V and 8 bases for J; bases not matched to a gene: 10. In DNA, the CDR3 is TGTGCCAGCACCACGACAGGGCCGAAGGAAAAACTGTTTTTT. Protein: CASTTTGPKEKLFF.

This clonotype has more than one count but fewer than ten. The chain combines TRBV12-3 or TRBV12-4 with TRBJ1-4; possible D gene TRBD1, 5 bases. The V end lost 1 base, the J end lost 3 bases, and 15 bases lay between the germline ends. The CDR3 is 17 amino acids. The CDR3 DNA reads TGTGCCAGCAGTTTAGGGGACCGCCGGGATGCTAATGAAAAACTGTTTTTT. Its translation: CASSLGDRRDANEKLFF.

This clonotype was seen only a few times. The gene calls are TRBV20-1 and TRBJ1-2, with unresolved D. Trimming stripped 6 bases from V and 4 bases from J, with 9 bases between. This CDR3 region has 11 residues. The germline CDR1 and CDR2 sequences are DFQATT and SNEGSKA (reference sequence). CDR3 residues: CSASSGYGYTF. The CDR3 DNA follows: TGCAGTGCCAGTTCGGGCTATGGCTACACCTTC.

This clonotype was detected a few times. CDR3 protein: CSATLAGGIFADTQYF. The CDR3 DNA reads as TGCAGTGCTACACTAGCGGGAGGGATTTTCGCAGATACGCAGTATTTT. The chain carries TRBV20-1 and TRBJ2-3, with 13 nucleotides matching TRBD2. The CDR3 totals 16 residues. V shed 4 bases, J shed 4 bases, and the junction held 8 bases outside the gene matches. Germline V gene sequence: CDR1 DFQATT, CDR2 SNEGSKA (reference sequence).